A single sample is the source of the 16 T cell receptor beta chains below, sequenced in a study of spatial heterogeneity in lung cancer. Sample time point: sample taken at primary tumor resection. Unsorted samples of tumor, nontumor lung or frozen PBMC had their whole RNA sequenced. MiXCR was run by TCRdb on the 5' RACE reads, yielding one entry per CDR3 protein. The table includes a few thousand distinct CDR3 sequences, roughly 27% detected once. The sequences come from PBMCs, collected at surgery. The receptors shown here come from a male donor with early-stage non-small cell lung cancer.

This clonotype was counted a few times. V gene TRBV7-8 combines with J gene TRBJ2-7, with TRBD1 identical over 8 bases. V shed 3 bases, J shed 6 bases, and the junction held 4 bases outside the gene matches. Germline values: CDR1 SGHVS, CDR2 FQNEAQ. This CDR3 contains 13 residues. CDR3 bases: TGTGCCAGCAGCTTGACAGGGGCGGGCGAGCAGTACTTC. It translates to CASSLTGAGEQYF.

This clonotype appeared many times. CDR3 sequence reads: CASISDRGRDTQYF. The DNA for the CDR3 is TGTGCCAGCATTTCAGACAGGGGAAGAGATACGCAGTATTTT. This chain joins TRBV2 and TRBJ2-3; 8 bases match TRBD1. There are 14 residues in the CDR3. V was clipped by 7 bases and J by 5 bases; unmatched bases: 8. CDR1 is SNHLY, CDR2 FYNNEI, per germline.

J is TRBJ2-3 and V is TRBV20-1; 8 bases align to TRBD2. Trimming took 4 bases from V and 4 from J; bases not matched to a gene: 10. The CDR3 is 15 residues long. Germline values: CDR1 DFQATT, CDR2 SNEGSKA (reference sequence). This CDR3 reads CSAMTAGTRPDTQYF. The CDR3 DNA reads TGCAGTGCTATGACGGCCGGGACTAGGCCAGATACGCAGTATTTT.

This clonotype rates as medium-sized. The chain employs TRBV27 and TRBJ2-1; 10 nucleotides align to TRBD2. The CDR3 consists of 16 residues. The V gene's germline CDR1 is MNHEY and CDR2 SMNVEV (reference sequence). V lost 5 bases to trimming and J lost 4 bases; unmatched junction nucleotides: 8. The CDR3 sequence is CASSRKLAGSYNEQFF. The DNA for the CDR3 is TGTGCCAGCAGTCGGAAACTAGCGGGGAGTTACAATGAGCAGTTCTTC.

This sequence joins TRBV3-1 and TRBJ1-5; D is ambiguous. CDR1 is LGHDT, CDR2 YNNKEL, per germline (reference sequence). Trimming pared 0 bases from V and 5 bases from J, leaving 11 bases between. This CDR3 region has 15 residues. CDR3 sequence: CASSQDATLHQPQHF. The CDR3 DNA reads as TGTGCCAGCAGCCAAGATGCCACCCTCCATCAGCCCCAGCATTTT.

This clonotype is classed as medium-sized. The chain employs TRBV6-2 or TRBV6-3 and TRBJ2-1; TRBD2 matches at 7 bases. The CDR3 runs 17 residues. Per germline, CDR1 MNHEY and CDR2 SVGEGT. Unmatched junction bases numbered 8, after V lost 3 bases and J lost 0 bases. The chain's CDR3 is CASSYIRRLASYNEQFF. CDR3 sequence (DNA): TGTGCCAGCAGTTATATTAGGCGACTAGCCTCCTACAATGAGCAGTTCTTC.

The chain couples TRBV5-1 to TRBJ2-7; D possibly corresponds to TRBD2 (7 bases). Per germline, CDR1 SGHRS and CDR2 YFSETQ. This CDR3 is built from 13 residues. V was trimmed by 7 bases and J by 2 bases, leaving 13 bases between them. The chain's CDR3 is CASGGDTAYEQYF. CDR3 bases: TGCGCCAGCGGGGGGGACACCGCCTACGAGCAGTACTTC. Combining the CDR3 with reference TRBV5-1 and TRBJ2-7 gives the whole variable domain KAGVTQTPRYLIKTRGQQVTLSCSPISGHRSVSWYQQTPGQGLQFLFEYFSETQRNKGNFPGRFSGRQFSNSRSEMNVSTLELGDSALYLCASGGDTAYEQYFGPGTRLTVT.

By sample fraction, this clonotype is medium-sized. The chain employs TRBV6-5 and TRBJ2-3; 7 bases agree with TRBD2. With V trimmed by 10 bases and J by 0 bases, 10 bases remained unmatched. CDR3 length: 15 amino acids. Germline assignment: CDR1 MNHEY and CDR2 SVGAGI. CDR3 sequence reads: CATSRSGVSTDTQYF. The CDR3 DNA reads as TGTGCCACCTCCCGGAGCGGGGTGAGCACAGATACGCAGTATTTT.

This clonotype has just a few counts. The chain is built from TRBV5-6 and TRBJ2-3; 8 bases line up with TRBD1. CDR1 is SGHDT, CDR2 YYEEEE, per germline. The CDR3 extends over 15 amino acids. V shed 3 bases, J shed 5 bases, and the junction held 8 bases outside the gene matches. This chain's CDR3 is CASSSSGGAEDTQYF. As DNA, the CDR3 is TGTGCCAGCAGCTCCTCAGGGGGCGCGGAAGATACGCAGTATTTT.

This clonotype was counted only a few times. The V and J genes are TRBV30 and TRBJ2-3, with 7 bases that match TRBD1. Germline V gives CDR1 GTSNPN, CDR2 SVGIG (reference sequence). V lost 7 bases, J lost 5 bases, and 15 bases stayed unmatched. The CDR3 consists of 15 residues. CDR3 loop: CASHPQGKGRDTQYF. CDR3 bases: TGTGCCTCCCACCCACAGGGGAAAGGACGAGATACGCAGTATTTT.

This clonotype was detected a few times. The chain employs TRBV5-1 and TRBJ1-6, with 7 bases lining up with TRBD1. From germline, CDR1 is SGHRS and CDR2 YFSETQ. The CDR3 contains 15 residues. V gave up 2 bases and J gave up 6 bases; unmatched junction bases: 5. CDR3: CASSLDRALNSPLHF. Here the CDR3 DNA reads TGCGCCAGCAGCTTAGACAGGGCACTTAATTCACCCCTCCACTTT. The entire variable domain, with the rest obtained from reference TRBV5-1 and TRBJ1-6, is as follows: KAGVTQTPRYLIKTRGQQVTLSCSPISGHRSVSWYQQTPGQGLQFLFEYFSETQRNKGNFPGRFSGRQFSNSRSEMNVSTLELGDSALYLCASSLDRALNSPLHFGNGTRLTVT.

This clonotype appeared many times. The chain couples TRBV5-4 to TRBJ2-1; 7 nucleotides match TRBD1. CDR3 size: 14 residues. V shed 2 bases and J 5 bases; nucleotides not matched to a gene: 4. Germline CDR1 SGHNT, CDR2 YYREEE (reference sequence). Here the CDR3 reads CASSLGGGHNEQFF. CDR3 DNA: TGTGCCAGCAGCTTAGGGGGCGGACACAATGAGCAGTTCTTC.

In its sample, this clonotype ranks as medium-sized. The rearrangement uses TRBV20-1 and TRBJ2-7, with TRBD2 identical over 9 bases. V shed 6 bases, J shed 3 bases, and the junction held 3 bases outside the gene matches. The V gene's germline CDR1 is DFQATT and CDR2 SNEGSKA (reference sequence). The CDR3 contains 12 residues. The CDR3: CSALTSGYEQYF. DNA for the CDR3: TGCAGTGCCCTGACTAGCGGCTACGAGCAGTACTTC.

The chain carries TRBV2 and TRBJ1-1; no clear D. The CDR3 has 15 residues. CDR1 is SNHLY and CDR2 is FYNNEI in the germline V gene. Trimming took off 1 base at V and 0 bases at J, with 9 bases between the two ends. CDR3 in amino acids: CASSEGALMNTEAFF. Here the CDR3 DNA reads TGTGCCAGCAGTGAAGGCGCCTTAATGAACACTGAAGCTTTCTTT.

On this clonotype itself: It may be a read error: a sequence one base away is much more abundant. This sequence joins TRBV28 and TRBJ1-2; D is unresolved. The CDR3 runs to 11 residues. Germline lookup yields CDR1 MDHEN and CDR2 SYDVKM. CDR3 sequence reads: CASMKTYDYTF. The CDR3 nucleotides are TGTGCCAGCATGAAGACCTATGACTACACCTTC.

This clonotype was seen only a few times. The chain links TRBV28 to TRBJ2-3; 7 bases match TRBD2. The CDR3 loop spans 14 amino acids. With 7 bases clipped from V and 6 bases from J, the junction kept 10 bases outside the gene matches. From germline, CDR1 is MDHEN and CDR2 SYDVKM. The CDR3 DNA reads TGTGCCAGCACAGTGGGAGGGGAAGGCGATACGCAGTATTTT. Its protein is CASTVGGEGDTQYF.